This T cell receptor beta chain was found in a study of blood T cell repertoires in COVID-19. At the level of the study: The United States, Italy and Spain provided the acute and convalescent COVID-19 samples. PBMCs, B-cell-depleted T cells, or T cells were the source of the cDNA or gDNA that made up the material.

J was trimmed by 9 bases and V by 4 bases; bases with no gene match: 7. The germline V gene encodes CDR1 SGHAT and CDR2 FQNNGV. This CDR3 has 14 residues. Authors' methods: Reference gene primer amplification in the assay estimated nucleated cell counts. Clones were sequenced by immunoSEQ multiplex PCR, and TCRdb holds only the in-frame ones, with some missing. The V and J calls and clone size are taken from that table; D and trimming were inferred from the DNA. This table has 35,000 to 50,000 clones, roughly 80% appearing once. The source material was peripheral blood. This receptor was obtained from a human donor with acute or convalescent COVID-19. The donor label of this sample is uncertain. The rearrangement links TRBV11-2 to TRBJ2-5, with 11 positions matching TRBD2. The CDR3 is CASSWAGTSGAQYF. The CDR3 DNA sequence: TGTGCCAGCAGCTGGGCCGGGACTAGCGGAGCCCAGTACTTC. Filled out from reference TRBV11-2 and TRBJ2-5, the complete variable domain reads EAGVAQSPRYKIIEKRQSVAFWCNPISGHATLYWYQQILGQGPKLLIQFQNNGVVDDSQLPKDRFSAERLKGVDSTLKIQPAKLEDSAVYLCASSWAGTSGAQYFGPGTRLLVL.